These 11 T cell receptor beta chains share one sample of origin, sequenced in a study of blood T cell repertoires in COVID-19. Using immunoSEQ multiplex PCR, the repertoire was profiled, and TCRdb retains in-frame clones only, with some absent. The sample lists 200,000 or so clones, around 80% seen once, with less than 15% in the top ten. The sample comprised peripheral blood. The receptors were gathered from a human donor in a cohort sampled during active COVID-19.

This clone was seen only once. The J gene is TRBJ2-5, the V gene TRBV7-9; TRBD2 is a possible D gene (5 bases). This CDR3 is built from 15 residues. CDR1 is SEHNR and CDR2 is FQNEAQ in the germline V gene (reference sequence). Trimming took 1 base from V and 4 from J, leaving 13 bases between them. The DNA for the CDR3 is TGTGCCAGCAGCTTAGGGGGAGCGAGTAGAGAGACCCAGTACTTC. This sequence encodes CASSLGGASRETQYF.

In its sample, this clone was seen once. The chain combines TRBV11-3 with TRBJ1-1, with unresolved D. V shed 1 base and J shed 4 bases, with 10 bases lying between them. The CDR3 runs to 14 residues. CDR1 is SGHNT, CDR2 YENEEA, per germline. In DNA, the CDR3 is TGTGCCAGCAGCTTAGCTTCGGCGGGCACTGAAGCTTTCTTT. Its translation: CASSLASAGTEAFF.

The rearrangement links TRBV2 to TRBJ1-5; D ambiguous. Per the germline V gene, CDR1 is SNHLY and CDR2 is FYNNEI. CDR3 length: 13 residues. V shed 6 bases and J shed 6 bases, with 12 bases lying between them. In DNA, the CDR3 is TGTGCCAGCAGCCCGGACTCTTTTCAGCCCCAGCATTTT. Translation gives CASSPDSFQPQHF.

The count of this clone is one. The chain uses TRBV28 and TRBJ1-2, with no clear D. The CDR3 has 14 residues. V lost 6 bases and J lost 2, with 13 bases in between. The germline gives CDR1 MDHEN, CDR2 SYDVKM. DNA for the CDR3: TGTGCCAGCAGGACGGGGATCCCAAACTATGGCTACACCTTC. It is translated as CASRTGIPNYGYTF.

The table lists this clone with a count of one. V is TRBV5-5 and J is TRBJ1-5; 8 bases map to TRBD1. Germline values: CDR1 SGHKS, CDR2 YYEKEE (reference sequence). This CDR3 has 16 amino acids. J lost 7 bases, V lost 4 bases, and 13 bases had no gene match. DNA of the CDR3: TGTGCCAGCAGCAGATACGGACAGGGCGAGGGACAGCCCCAGCATTTT. Protein product: CASSRYGQGEGQPQHF. The whole variable domain, remainder taken from reference TRBV5-5 and TRBJ1-5, is DAGVTQSPTHLIKTRGQQVTLRCSPISGHKSVSWYQQVLGQGPQFIFQYYEKEERGRGNFPDRFSARQFPNYSSELNVNALLLGDSALYLCASSRYGQGEGQPQHFGDGTRLSIL.

The chain links TRBV7-9 to TRBJ2-5, with a weak D call TRBD2 (6 bases). V lost 1 base and J lost 5, with 8 bases in between. The CDR3 spans 13 residues. Germline CDR1 is SEHNR and CDR2 is FQNEAQ (reference sequence). CDR3 DNA: TGTGCCAGCAGCTTAGGGGGGGTGGAGACCCAGTACTTC. Translated: CASSLGGVETQYF. The whole variable domain, filled in from reference TRBV7-9 and TRBJ2-5, reads DTGVSQNPRHKITKRGQNVTFRCDPISEHNRLYWYRQTLGQGPEFLTYFQNEAQLEKSRLLSDRFSAERPKGSFSTLEIQRTEQGDSAMYLCASSLGGVETQYFGPGTRLLVL.

The chain carries TRBV25-1 and TRBJ1-5, with TRBD1 as a possible D gene (6 bases). The V gene lost 3 bases and the J gene lost 6 bases, with 9 bases spanning the gap. Germline CDR1 is MGHDK and CDR2 is SYGVNS. The CDR3 covers 13 residues. CDR3 loop: CASSDLGGQPQHF. CDR3 coding DNA: TGTGCCAGCAGTGACTTAGGGGGTCAGCCCCAGCATTTT.

Only a few counts were recorded for this clone. The chain employs TRBV28 and TRBJ1-1; D is perhaps TRBD1 (5 bases). Between the trimmed V and J ends, which lost 3 bases and 1 base, there was a span of 9 bases. Germline CDR1 reads MDHEN; CDR2 reads SYDVKM. The CDR3 has 14 residues. The CDR3 reads CASSFGGQNTEAFF. As DNA, the CDR3 is TGTGCCAGCAGTTTTGGTGGACAGAACACTGAAGCTTTCTTT.

This chain links TRBV5-6 with TRBJ1-1; D is unclear. The V gene lost 1 base and the J gene lost 0 bases, with 4 bases spanning the gap. CDR3 length: 13 residues. Germline CDR1 SGHDT, CDR2 YYEEEE. As DNA, the CDR3 is TGTGCCAGCAGCTTGCTATTGAACACTGAAGCTTTCTTT. This gives the protein CASSLLLNTEAFF.

This clone was seen only once. The chain links TRBV7-2 to TRBJ2-5, with D maybe TRBD1 (6 bases). The CDR3 is 14 residues long. The germline V gene has CDR1 SGHTA and CDR2 FQGNSA. V was shortened by 6 bases and J by 5 bases, with 16 bases between the two germline ends. CDR3 bases: TGTGCCAGCAGGCGAATGACAGGCGCGGAGACCCAGTACTTC. This gives the protein CASRRMTGAETQYF. Full variable domain (rest looked up from reference TRBV7-2 and TRBJ2-5): GAGVSQSPSNKVTEKGKDVELRCDPISGHTALYWYRQSLGQGLEFLIYFQGNSAPDKSGLPSDRFSAERTGGSVSTLTIQRTQQEDSAVYLCASRRMTGAETQYFGPGTRLLVL.

The chain joins TRBV19 to TRBJ1-2; no firm D call. In germline, CDR1 is LNHDA, CDR2 SQIVND (reference sequence). The CDR3 covers 14 residues. The V end was cut by 6 bases, the J end by 3 bases, with 14 bases between. CDR3 nucleotide sequence: TGTGCCAGTAGCGTCGGGGAGATCTACTATGGCTACACCTTC. Encoded protein: CASSVGEIYYGYTF.